These 10 T cell receptor beta chains were sequenced from one sample in a study of metastatic and nonmetastatic thyroid tumors. Each patient came to thyroid surgery without any prior treatment (of any kind). MiXCR reprocessed the PCR reads for TCRdb. The repertoire includes about 33,000 clones, over 15% of them detected once, and about 4.6% sits in the top ten. Sequencing was carried out using blood. These receptors all stem from a female donor with papillary thyroid cancer or a benign thyroid nodule (not recorded which). Some clones in this sample may be carry-over from other donors' samples.

This clone was seen many times. V gene TRBV20-1 combines with J gene TRBJ2-3; TRBD2 agrees at 12 bases. The CDR3 is 14 residues long. With 4 bases clipped from V and 7 bases from J, the junction kept 6 bases outside the gene matches. Looked up from germline, CDR1 is DFQATT and CDR2 is SNEGSKA (reference sequence). CDR3 coding DNA: TGCAGTGCTACTAGCGGGGGGGCCATAAATACGCAGTATTTT. This encodes CSATSGGAINTQYF.

This clone has at least ten counts. A read error may explain this, as a much larger clone is one base away. This CDR3 is also generated by other DNA sequences in the sample. The chain employs TRBV7-9 and TRBJ1-2; D call uncertain. The germline CDR1 and CDR2 sequences are SEHNR and FQNEAQ (reference sequence). CDR3 length: 15 amino acids. V lost 0 bases, J lost 2 bases, and 10 bases lay in between. The CDR3 DNA reads TGTGCCAGCAGCTTAGCCCTCAGAGGAAACTATGGCTACACCTTC. Its protein product is CASSLALRGNYGYTF. Complete variable domain (other parts from reference TRBV7-9 and TRBJ1-2): DTGVSQNPRHKITKRGQNVTFRCDPISEHNRLYWYRQTLGQGPEFLTYFQNEAQLEKSRLLSDRFSAERPKGSFSTLEIQRTEQGDSAMYLCASSLALRGNYGYTFGSGTRLTVV.

V and J are TRBV20-1 and TRBJ2-1; D is unresolved. CDR1 is DFQATT, CDR2 SNEGSKA, per germline (reference sequence). CDR3 length: 11 amino acids. Trimming removed 1 base from V and 6 bases from J, with 4 bases in between. The DNA of the CDR3 is TGCAGTGCTAGAGTGAGCAATGAGCAGTTCTTC. This sequence encodes CSARVSNEQFF.

This clone was seen repeatedly, ten times or more. The CDR3: CAISGSGRLNTEAFF. The CDR3, as DNA: TGTGCCATCAGTGGTTCGGGACGGCTGAACACTGAAGCTTTCTTT. The chain is built from TRBV10-3 and TRBJ1-1; TRBD1 might be the D (5 bases). The CDR3 runs to 15 residues. V lost 4 bases to trimming and J lost 0 bases, with 12 bases between them. Germline V gene data show CDR1 as ENHRY and CDR2 as SYGVKD.

In its sample, this clone was seen many times. The chain is built from TRBV7-9 and TRBJ2-7; 7 nucleotides align to TRBD2. Germline CDR1 is SEHNR and CDR2 is FQNEAQ (reference sequence). Losses at the gene ends were 1 base for V and 0 bases for J; bases not matched to a gene: 3. This CDR3 is 15 amino acids long. The CDR3 DNA is TGTGCCAGCAGCTTAGGGGCGGGGGACTCCTACGAGCAGTACTTC. As protein: CASSLGAGDSYEQYF.

This clone was observed many times. The rearrangement links TRBV10-2 to TRBJ2-7, with D uncertain. V gave up 2 bases and J gave up 4 bases, with 12 bases separating them. This CDR3 is built from 14 residues. Germline values: CDR1 WSHSY, CDR2 SAAADI. Written as DNA, the CDR3 is TGCGCCAGCAGTGAGCCCGAGAATAGGTACGAGCAGTACTTC. It is translated as CASSEPENRYEQYF.

The chain joins TRBV11-2 to TRBJ2-7; weak D call: TRBD2 (5 bases). With 3 bases removed from V and 4 bases from J, the gap between germline ends came to 13 bases. The CDR3 totals 14 residues. In germline, CDR1 is SGHAT, CDR2 FQNNGV. CDR3 sequence: CASSFEGRTYEQYF. The CDR3 DNA is TGTGCCAGCAGCTTCGAAGGACGGACTTACGAGCAGTACTTC.

This clone was counted ten times or more. A read error may be the cause here, since a much bigger clone is one base away. The chain combines TRBV6-2 or TRBV6-3 with TRBJ2-1; maybe TRBD2 (5 bases). V lost 7 bases and J lost 9, with 19 bases in between. This CDR3 spans 14 amino acids. Germline V gene data show CDR1 as MNHEY and CDR2 as SVGEGT. CDR3 residues: CASTPPEWRTEQFF. CDR3 nucleotides: TGTGCCAGCACTCCCCCCGAGTGGAGGACTGAGCAGTTCTTC.

At least ten counts were recorded for this clone. This chain uses TRBV20-1 with TRBJ2-2; D remains ambiguous. This CDR3 region has 14 residues. The germline gives CDR1 DFQATT, CDR2 SNEGSKA (reference sequence). V dropped 0 bases and J dropped 2 bases, with 7 bases sitting between them. The CDR3 reads CSARDAPNTGELFF. The CDR3 DNA sequence: TGCAGTGCTAGAGATGCCCCAAACACCGGGGAGCTGTTTTTT.

The rearrangement links TRBV7-2 to TRBJ2-1; 10 nucleotides line up with TRBD1. Germline lookup yields CDR1 SGHTA and CDR2 FQGNSA. After removal of 5 bases from V and 6 bases from J, the junction contained 4 bases not matched to a gene. The CDR3 consists of 14 residues. CDR3 coding DNA: TGTGCCAGCAGCAGGCGGACAGGGGGCAATGAGCAGTTCTTC. Protein product: CASSRRTGGNEQFF.